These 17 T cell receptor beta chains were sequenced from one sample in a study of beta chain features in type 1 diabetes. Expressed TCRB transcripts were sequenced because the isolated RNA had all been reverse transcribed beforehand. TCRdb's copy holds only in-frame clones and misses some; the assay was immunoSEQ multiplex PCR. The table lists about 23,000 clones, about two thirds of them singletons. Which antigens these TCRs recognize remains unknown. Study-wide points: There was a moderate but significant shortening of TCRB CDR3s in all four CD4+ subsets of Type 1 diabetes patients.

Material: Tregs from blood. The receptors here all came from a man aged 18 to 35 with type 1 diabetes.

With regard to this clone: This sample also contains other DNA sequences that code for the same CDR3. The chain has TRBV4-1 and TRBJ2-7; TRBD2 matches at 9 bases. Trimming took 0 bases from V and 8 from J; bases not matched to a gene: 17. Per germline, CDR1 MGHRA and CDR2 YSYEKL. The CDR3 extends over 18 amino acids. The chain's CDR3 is CASSQDKFSAGGPGKQYF. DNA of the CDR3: TGCGCCAGCAGCCAAGATAAGTTTTCGGCGGGAGGGCCTGGGAAGCAGTACTTC.

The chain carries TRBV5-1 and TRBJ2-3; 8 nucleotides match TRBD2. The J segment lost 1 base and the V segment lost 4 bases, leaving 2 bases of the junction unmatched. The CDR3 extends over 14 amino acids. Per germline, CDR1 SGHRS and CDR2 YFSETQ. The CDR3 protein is CASSNSGGTDTQYF. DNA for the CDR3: TGCGCCAGCAGCAATAGCGGGGGCACAGATACGCAGTATTTT.

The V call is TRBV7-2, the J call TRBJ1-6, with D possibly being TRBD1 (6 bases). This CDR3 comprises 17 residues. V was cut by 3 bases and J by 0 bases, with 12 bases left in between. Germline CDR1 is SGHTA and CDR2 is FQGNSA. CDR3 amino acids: CASSFRGQSSYNSPLHF. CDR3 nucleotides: TGTGCCAGCAGCTTCCGCGGACAGAGCTCCTATAATTCACCCCTCCACTTT.

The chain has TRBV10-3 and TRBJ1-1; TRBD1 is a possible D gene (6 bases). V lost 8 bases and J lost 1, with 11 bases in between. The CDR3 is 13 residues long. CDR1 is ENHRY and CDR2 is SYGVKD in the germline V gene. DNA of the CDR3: TGTGCCATCTCTCGGACAGCGAACACTGAAGCTTTCTTT. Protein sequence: CAISRTANTEAFF.

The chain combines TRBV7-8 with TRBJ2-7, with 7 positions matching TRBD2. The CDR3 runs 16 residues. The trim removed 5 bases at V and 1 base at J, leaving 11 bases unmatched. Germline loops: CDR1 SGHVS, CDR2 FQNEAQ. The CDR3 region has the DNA TGTGCCAGCAGCGCAGTCGGGGCGGGGGATTCCTACGAGCAGTACTTC. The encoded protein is CASSAVGAGDSYEQYF.

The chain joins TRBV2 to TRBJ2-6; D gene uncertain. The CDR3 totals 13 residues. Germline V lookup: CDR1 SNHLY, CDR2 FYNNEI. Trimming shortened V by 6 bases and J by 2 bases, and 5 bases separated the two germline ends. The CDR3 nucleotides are TGTGCCAGCAGGGAGCCTGGGGCCAACGTCCTGACTTTC. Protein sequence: CASREPGANVLTF.

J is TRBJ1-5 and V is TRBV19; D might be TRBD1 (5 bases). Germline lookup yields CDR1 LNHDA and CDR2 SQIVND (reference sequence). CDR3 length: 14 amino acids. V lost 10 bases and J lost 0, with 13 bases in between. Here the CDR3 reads CATNKGYSNQPQHF. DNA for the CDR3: TGTGCCACCAATAAGGGGTATAGCAATCAGCCCCAGCATTTT.

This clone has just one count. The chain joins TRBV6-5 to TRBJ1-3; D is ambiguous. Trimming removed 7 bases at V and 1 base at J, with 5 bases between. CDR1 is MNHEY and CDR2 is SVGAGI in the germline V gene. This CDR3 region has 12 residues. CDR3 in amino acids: CASISSGNTIYF. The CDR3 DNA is TGTGCCAGCATCAGTTCTGGAAACACCATATATTTT.

The CDR3 DNA reads TGTGCCAGCAGGCCCGGGTCCCAATACCGCAATCAGCCCCAGCATTTT. Amino acids: CASRPGSQYRNQPQHF. The gene calls are TRBV6-6 and TRBJ1-5; D gene ambiguous. V was shortened by 6 bases and J by 2 bases, with 17 bases between the two germline ends. Germline V gives CDR1 MNHNY, CDR2 SVGAGI (reference sequence). The CDR3 extends over 16 amino acids.

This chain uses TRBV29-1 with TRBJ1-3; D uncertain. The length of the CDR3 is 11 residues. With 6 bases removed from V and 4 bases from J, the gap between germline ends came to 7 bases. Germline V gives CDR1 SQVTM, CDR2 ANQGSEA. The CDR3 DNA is TGCAGCGTGGCGGGGGGAAACACCATATATTTT. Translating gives CSVAGGNTIYF.

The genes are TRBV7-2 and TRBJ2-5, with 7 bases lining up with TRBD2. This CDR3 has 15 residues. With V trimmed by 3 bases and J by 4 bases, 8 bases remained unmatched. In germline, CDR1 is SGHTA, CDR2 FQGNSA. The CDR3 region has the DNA TGTGCCAGCAGCTTTCCCCTGACTAGCACAGAGACCCAGTACTTC. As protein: CASSFPLTSTETQYF.

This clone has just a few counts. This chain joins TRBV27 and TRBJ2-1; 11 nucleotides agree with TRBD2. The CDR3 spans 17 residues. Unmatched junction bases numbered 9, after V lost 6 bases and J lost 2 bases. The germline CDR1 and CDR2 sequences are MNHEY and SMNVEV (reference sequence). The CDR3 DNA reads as TGTGCCAGCAGATCAAAGGATAGCGGGAGGGCCTACAATGAGCAGTTCTTC. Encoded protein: CASRSKDSGRAYNEQFF.

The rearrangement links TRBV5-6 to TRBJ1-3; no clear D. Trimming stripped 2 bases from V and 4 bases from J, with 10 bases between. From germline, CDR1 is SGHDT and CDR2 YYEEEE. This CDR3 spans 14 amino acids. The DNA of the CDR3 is TGTGCCAGCAGCTTTTTTTTCGAGGGAAACACCATATATTTT. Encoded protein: CASSFFFEGNTIYF. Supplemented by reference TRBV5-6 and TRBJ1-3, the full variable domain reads DAGVTQSPTHLIKTRGQQVTLRCSPKSGHDTVSWYQQALGQGPQFIFQYYEEEERQRGNFPDRFSGHQFPNYSSELNVNALLLGDSALYLCASSFFFEGNTIYFGEGSWLTVV.

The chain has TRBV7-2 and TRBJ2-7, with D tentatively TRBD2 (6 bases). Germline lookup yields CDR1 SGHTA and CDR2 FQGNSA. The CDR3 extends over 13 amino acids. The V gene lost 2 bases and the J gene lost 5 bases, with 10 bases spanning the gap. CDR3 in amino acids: CASSLQGGDEQYF. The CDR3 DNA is TGTGCCAGCAGCTTACAAGGAGGGGACGAGCAGTACTTC. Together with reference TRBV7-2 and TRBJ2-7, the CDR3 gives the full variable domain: GAGVSQSPSNKVTEKGKDVELRCDPISGHTALYWYRQSLGQGLEFLIYFQGNSAPDKSGLPSDRFSAERTGGSVSTLTIQRTQQEDSAVYLCASSLQGGDEQYFGPGTRLTVT.

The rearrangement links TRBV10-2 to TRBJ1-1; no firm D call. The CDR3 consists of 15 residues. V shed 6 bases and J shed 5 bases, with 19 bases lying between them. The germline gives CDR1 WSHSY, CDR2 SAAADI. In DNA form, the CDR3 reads TGCGCCAGCAGAAGGCTGACTAGCATAAGGACTGAAGCTTTCTTT. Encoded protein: CASRRLTSIRTEAFF.

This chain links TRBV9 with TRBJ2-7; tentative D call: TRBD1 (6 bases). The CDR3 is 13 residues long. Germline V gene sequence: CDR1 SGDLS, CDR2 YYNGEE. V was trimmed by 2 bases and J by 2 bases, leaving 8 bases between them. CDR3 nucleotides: TGTGCCAGCAGCGTTTCAGGGGCCTACGAGCAGTACTTC. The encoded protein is CASSVSGAYEQYF. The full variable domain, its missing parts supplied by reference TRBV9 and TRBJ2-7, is DSGVTQTPKHLITATGQRVTLRCSPRSGDLSVYWYQQSLDQGLQFLIQYYNGEERAKGNILERFSAQQFPDLHSELNLSSLELGDSALYFCASSVSGAYEQYFGPGTRLTVT.

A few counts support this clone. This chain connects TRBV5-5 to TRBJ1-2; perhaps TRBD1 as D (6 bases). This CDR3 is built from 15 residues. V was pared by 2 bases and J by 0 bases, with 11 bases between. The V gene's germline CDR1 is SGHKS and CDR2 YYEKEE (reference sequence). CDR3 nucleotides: TGTGCCAGCAGCTTCTGGGACATCGCTAACTATGGCTACACCTTC. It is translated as CASSFWDIANYGYTF.